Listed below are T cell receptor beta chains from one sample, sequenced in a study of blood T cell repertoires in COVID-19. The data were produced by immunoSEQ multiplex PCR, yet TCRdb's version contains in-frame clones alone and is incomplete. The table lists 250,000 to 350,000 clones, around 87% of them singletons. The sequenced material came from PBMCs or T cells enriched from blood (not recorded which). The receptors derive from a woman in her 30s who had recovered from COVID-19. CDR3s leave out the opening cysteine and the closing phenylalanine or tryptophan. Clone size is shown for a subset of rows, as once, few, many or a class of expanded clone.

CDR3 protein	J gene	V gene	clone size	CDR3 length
ASSLGPQGLLGELF	TRBJ2-2	TRBV5-6	-	14
ASSLFTSGGTQY	TRBJ2-5	TRBV27	-	12
ARGTGFGYT	TRBJ1-2	TRBV30	-	9
ASSFDTNSGNTIY	TRBJ1-3	TRBV6-2/TRBV6-3	-	13
ASSPTGELEAF	TRBJ1-1	TRBV5-8	-	11
ASSENGESSYNEQF	TRBJ2-1	TRBV18	-	14
ASTSGGAEYEQY	TRBJ2-7	TRBV2	once	12
ASSARTDKGTDTQY	TRBJ2-3	TRBV5-1	once	14
ASSYGSLTEAF	TRBJ1-1	TRBV27	-	11
ASSVLQGTSSYNSPLH	TRBJ1-6	TRBV5-6	-	16
ASSQDHTDYGYT	TRBJ1-2	TRBV3-1/TRBV3-2	-	12
ASRRSGVTYGYT	TRBJ1-2	TRBV2	once	12
ATSRELYSPLH	TRBJ1-6	TRBV15	-	11
AVRAGGNNEQF	TRBJ2-1	TRBV27	-	11
ASSQEGTGGYEQY	TRBJ2-7	TRBV4-1	-	13
AGSGGANQPQH	TRBJ1-5	TRBV19	-	11
ASRQTGGDYGYT	TRBJ1-2	TRBV6-5	-	12
ASSPQATNEKLF	TRBJ1-4	TRBV19	-	12
ASSSSGGWTGELF	TRBJ2-2	TRBV6-2/TRBV6-3	-	13
ASRVLLSTGELF	TRBJ2-2	TRBV6-5	-	12
ASSPGQVNTEAF	TRBJ1-1	TRBV6-2/TRBV6-3	once	12
ASSSQGWTDTQY	TRBJ2-3	TRBV7-3	-	12
ASSLARRGNEQF	TRBJ2-1	TRBV5-5	-	12
ASSTGGAYNEQF	TRBJ2-1	TRBV5-5	once	12
SVEVEGQGGTGELF	TRBJ2-2	TRBV29-1	-	14
ASSDPTGLYTEAF	TRBJ1-1	TRBV5-6	-	13
ASSLLFGGSNYGYT	TRBJ1-2	TRBV5-5	-	14